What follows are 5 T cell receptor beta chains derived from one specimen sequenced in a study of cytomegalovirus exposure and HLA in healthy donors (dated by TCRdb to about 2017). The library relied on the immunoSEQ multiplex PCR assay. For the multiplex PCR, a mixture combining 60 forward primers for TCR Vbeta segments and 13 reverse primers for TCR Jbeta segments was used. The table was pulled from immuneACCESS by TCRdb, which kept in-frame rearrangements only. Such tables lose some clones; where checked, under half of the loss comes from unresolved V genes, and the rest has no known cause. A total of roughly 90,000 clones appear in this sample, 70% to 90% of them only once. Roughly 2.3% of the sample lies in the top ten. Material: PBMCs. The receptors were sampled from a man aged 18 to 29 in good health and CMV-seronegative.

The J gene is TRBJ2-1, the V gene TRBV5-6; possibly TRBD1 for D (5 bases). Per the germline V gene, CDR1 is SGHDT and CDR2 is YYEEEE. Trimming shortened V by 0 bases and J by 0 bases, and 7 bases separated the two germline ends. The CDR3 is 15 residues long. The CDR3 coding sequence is TGTGCCAGCAGCTTGGGTGACAGCTCCTACAATGAGCAGTTCTTC. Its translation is CASSLGDSSYNEQFF.

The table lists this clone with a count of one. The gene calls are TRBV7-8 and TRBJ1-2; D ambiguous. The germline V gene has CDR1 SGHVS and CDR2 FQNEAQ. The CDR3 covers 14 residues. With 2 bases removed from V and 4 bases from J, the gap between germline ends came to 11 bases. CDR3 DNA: TGTGCCAGCAGCTTATCAGCCCGAGGCTATGGCTACACCTTC. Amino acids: CASSLSARGYGYTF.

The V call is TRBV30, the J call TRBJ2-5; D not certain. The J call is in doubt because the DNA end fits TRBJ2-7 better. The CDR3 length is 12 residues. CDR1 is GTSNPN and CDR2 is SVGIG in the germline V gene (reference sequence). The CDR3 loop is CAWKYEAAEQYF. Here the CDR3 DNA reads TGTGCCTGGAAGTACGAAGCCGCCGAGCAGTACTTC.

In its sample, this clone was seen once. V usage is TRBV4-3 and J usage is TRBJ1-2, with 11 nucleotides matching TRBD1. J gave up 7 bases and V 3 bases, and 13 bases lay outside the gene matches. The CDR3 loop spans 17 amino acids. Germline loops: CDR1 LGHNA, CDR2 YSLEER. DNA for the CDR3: TGCGCCAGCAGCCAGTACCCGGGACAGGGGGGTGGCCGTGGCTACACCTTC. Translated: CASSQYPGQGGGRGYTF.

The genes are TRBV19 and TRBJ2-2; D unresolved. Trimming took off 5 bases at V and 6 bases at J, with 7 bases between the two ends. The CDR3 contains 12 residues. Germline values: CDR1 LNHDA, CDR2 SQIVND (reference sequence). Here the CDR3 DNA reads TGTGCCAGTAGTTTTCCATCCGGGGAGCTGTTTTTT. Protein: CASSFPSGELFF.